What follows is one TCR beta chain and its context. The sample originates from a study of OX40 agonist ivuxolimab in advanced cancers. Germline CDR1 is MGHRA and CDR2 is YSYEKL. This CDR3 is built from 20 residues. Germline trimming cut 1 base from V and 3 bases from J; bases unmatched to any gene: 15. Assay: immunoSEQ multiplex PCR; the TCRdb copy retains only in-frame clones and omits some. The sample lists around 31,000 clones; 80% to 90% were seen once. Prior autoimmune disease or systemic immunosuppression barred patients. The sequence derives from an adult with an advanced solid tumor such as melanoma, head and neck, liver or kidney cancer. The input for sequencing was CD4+ or CD8+ T cells sorted from blood, taken in a trial of the OX40 agonist ivuxolimab. The chain combines TRBV4-1 with TRBJ2-1; 10 nucleotides align to TRBD2. In DNA form, the CDR3 reads TGCGCCAGCAGCCAAGGTCCCCCCTCTGGACTAGCGGATCTCTACAATGAGCAGTTCTTC. Protein: CASSQGPPSGLADLYNEQFF.